Listed below are T cell receptor beta chains from one sample, sequenced in a study of patients and donors after allogeneic stem cell transplantation. TCRdb independently ran MiXCR on the RT-PCR reads; one entry per CDR3 protein. The data show approximately 140,000 distinct CDR3 sequences, 37% seen once. Sequencing was performed on blood, either unsorted or a sorted T cell fraction (not recorded which). The receptors here all came from a human donor who was either an allogeneic HSCT recipient or a stem cell or donor lymphocyte infusion donor (not recorded which). It is not recorded whose cells these are; they may come from a transplant donor. CDR3s include the opening cysteine and the closing phenylalanine or tryptophan. D genes are given only for firm matches. Only part of the rows carry a size: once, few, many, or a class if the clone is expanded.

J gene	D gene	CDR3 length	V gene	clone size	CDR3 protein	CDR3 DNA
TRBJ1-5	.	19	TRBV12-3/TRBV12-4	.	CASSRDGWGRADGNQPQHF	TGTGCCAGCAGCCGCGATGGATGGGGAAGAGCGGATGGCAATCAGCCCCAGCATTTT
TRBJ2-3	.	12	TRBV12-3/TRBV12-4	.	CASTLLADTQYF	TGTGCCAGCACCCTATTGGCAGATACGCAGTATTTT
TRBJ2-1	TRBD2	15	TRBV9	once	CASSGTSGGHNEQFF	TGTGCCAGCAGCGGCACTAGCGGGGGCCACAATGAGCAGTTCTTC
TRBJ2-3	TRBD2	15	TRBV9	.	CASRRTSGATDTQYF	TGTGCCAGCAGGCGGACTAGCGGGGCCACAGATACGCAGTATTTT
TRBJ1-2	.	9	TRBV6-1	.	CASSGQRDF	TGTGCCAGCAGTGGACAGCGCGACTTC
TRBJ1-2	TRBD1	14	TRBV4-2	.	CASSQAGGRDGYTF	TGTGCCAGCAGCCAAGCAGGGGGAAGGGACGGCTACACCTTC
TRBJ1-4	.	17	TRBV7-9	.	CASSLHGLITTNEKLFF	TGTGCCAGCAGCTTACACGGCCTCATAACAACTAATGAAAAACTGTTTTTT
TRBJ1-6	.	16	TRBV7-3	.	CASIIQWVTAYSPLHF	TGTGCCAGCATTATTCAATGGGTGACAGCTTATTCACCCCTCCACTTT
TRBJ1-4	.	15	TRBV4-3	.	CASSARPSTNEKLFF	TGCGCCAGCAGCGCCCGACCGTCAACTAATGAAAAACTGTTTTTT
TRBJ1-1	.	14	TRBV12-3/TRBV12-4	few	CASSLTPLTTEAFF	TGTGCCAGCAGTTTAACCCCTCTGACAACCGAAGCTTTCTTT
TRBJ2-5	.	13	TRBV12-3/TRBV12-4	.	CASSFSSLVTQYF	TGTGCCAGCAGTTTCTCTAGCTTGGTGACCCAGTACTTC
TRBJ2-5	TRBD1	14	TRBV7-3	.	CASSSGQGRGTQYF	TGTGCCAGCAGCTCCGGACAGGGGAGAGGGACCCAGTACTTC
TRBJ2-5	.	13	TRBV7-2	.	CASSFPGTPVKYF	TGTGCCAGCAGCTTTCCCGGGACCCCGGTCAAGTACTTC
TRBJ1-2	TRBD1	18	TRBV4-3	.	CASSQQGGQGARYYGYTF	TGCGCCAGCAGCCAACAAGGGGGACAGGGTGCCCGATACTATGGCTACACCTTC
TRBJ1-2	.	15	TRBV9	.	CASSVGSSVNYGYTF	TGTGCCAGCAGCGTAGGAAGCAGCGTGAACTATGGCTACACCTTC
TRBJ1-5	.	16	TRBV21-1	.	CASSKDGRASNQPQHF	TGTGCCAGCAGCAAAGATGGGCGGGCTAGCAATCAGCCCCAGCATTTT
TRBJ1-2	.	12	TRBV5-1	.	CASGQGMGGYTF	TGCGCCAGCGGTCAGGGGATGGGTGGCTACACCTTC
TRBJ2-7	TRBD2	15	TRBV3-1	.	CASSQALAGDYEQYF	TGTGCCAGCAGCCAAGCCCTAGCGGGGGACTACGAGCAGTACTTC
TRBJ2-2	.	15	TRBV10-3	.	CAISESNPRAGELFF	TGTGCCATCAGTGAGTCGAACCCGAGGGCCGGGGAGCTGTTTTTT
TRBJ1-1	TRBD1	14	TRBV2	.	CASVPGQGDAEAFF	TGTGCCAGCGTCCCGGGACAGGGTGACGCTGAAGCTTTCTTT
TRBJ2-3	.	14	TRBV6-5	few	CASSYRPDLDTQYF	TGTGCCAGCAGTTACCGACCGGACTTGGATACGCAGTATTTT
TRBJ1-5	TRBD1	14	TRBV27	.	CASSLSTGIQPQHF	TGTGCCAGCAGTTTATCGACAGGGATTCAGCCCCAGCATTTT
TRBJ2-2	TRBD1	15	TRBV27	once	CASSPGTGYTGELFF	TGTGCCAGCAGTCCAGGGACAGGCTACACCGGGGAGCTGTTTTTT
TRBJ2-2	.	13	TRBV10-3	.	CAIGRELPGELFF	TGTGCCATCGGCCGGGAACTTCCCGGGGAGCTGTTTTTT
TRBJ1-5	.	13	TRBV28	few	CASSLGGIQPQHF	TGTGCCAGCAGTTTGGGCGGGATTCAGCCCCAGCATTTT